One and the same sample provided the 26 T cell receptor beta chains below, sequenced in a study of regulatory T cells in long-lasting Graves disease. CDR3-region Arm-PCR and iRepertoire HTBI primers produced the TCR beta libraries. TCRdb fed the multiplex PCR reads into MiXCR, producing one record per CDR3 protein. Of 650,000 to 850,000 distinct CDR3 sequences listed, 30% are singletons. As for time point: persistent/refractory GD, antithyroid drugs over 5 years with positive TRAb. Following extraction of RNA from PBMCs, that RNA was used to make the TCR library. The sample was peripheral blood mononuclear cells (PBMCs), taken when the disease was refractory, from a patient treated with antithyroid drugs. Receptor source: a female donor with Graves disease.

The genes are TRBV6-1 and TRBJ2-7; 10 bases are a match to TRBD1. The CDR3 has 15 residues. Germline CDR1 MNHNS, CDR2 SASEGT. The V segment lost 7 bases and the J segment 3 bases; nucleotides outside the gene matches: 9. CDR3 in DNA: TGTGCCAGCACCGAATGGGGACAGGGGTTCTACGAGCAGTACTTC. It translates to CASTEWGQGFYEQYF.

The table lists this clonotype with many counts. This chain joins TRBV28 and TRBJ1-2, with D possibly being TRBD1 (5 bases). The CDR3 consists of 13 residues. Trimming took 7 bases from V and 7 from J, leaving 16 bases between them. Germline V gene sequence: CDR1 MDHEN, CDR2 SYDVKM. Written as DNA, the CDR3 is TGTGCCAGCACCCCCCGACAGCCTATTGGCTACACCTTC. This gives the protein CASTPRQPIGYTF.

DNA for the CDR3: TGCAGTGCCGCGACCGGATCCTATAATTCACCCCTCCACTTT. Its protein is CSAATGSYNSPLHF. The chain employs TRBV20-1 and TRBJ1-6; D gene unclear. V shed 6 bases and J shed 1 base, with 10 bases lying between them. Germline values: CDR1 DFQATT, CDR2 SNEGSKA (reference sequence). The CDR3 length is 14 residues.

This clonotype occurred a few times. The CDR3 is CASSQTDRMNTEAFF. The CDR3 bases are TGTGCCAGCAGCCAAACGGACCGTATGAACACTGAAGCTTTCTTT. The chain couples TRBV3-1 to TRBJ1-1; D gene ambiguous. Germline V CDR1 and CDR2: LGHDT, YNNKEL (reference sequence). Trimming stripped 2 bases from V and 0 bases from J, with 10 bases between. The CDR3 runs to 15 residues. The whole variable domain, filled in from reference TRBV3-1 and TRBJ1-1, reads DTAVSQTPKYLVTQMGNDKSIKCEQNLGHDTMYWYKQDSKKFLKIMFSYNNKELIINETVPNRFSPKSPDKAHLNLHINSLELGDSAVYFCASSQTDRMNTEAFFGQGTRLTVV.

The sample holds a few counts of this clonotype. The chain recombines TRBV2 with TRBJ1-2, with a tentative D call TRBD1 (6 bases). With 6 bases removed from V and 6 bases from J, the gap between germline ends came to 14 bases. The CDR3 consists of 13 residues. The germline gives CDR1 SNHLY, CDR2 FYNNEI. The CDR3 DNA reads as TGTGCCAGCAGGACGACAGGTTTGGATGGCTACACCTTC. Amino acid sequence: CASRTTGLDGYTF.

This clonotype was counted at least ten times. DNA of the CDR3: TGTGCCAGCAGTCTCCGGACAGGGGGGCGAATGAACACTGAAGCTTTCTTT. Translating gives CASSLRTGGRMNTEAFF. The chain links TRBV28 to TRBJ1-1; 10 positions agree with TRBD1. Germline lookup yields CDR1 MDHEN and CDR2 SYDVKM. The CDR3 loop spans 17 amino acids. With V trimmed by 5 bases and J by 0 bases, 9 bases remained unmatched.

This clonotype was seen only a few times. This rearrangement joins TRBV29-1 to TRBJ2-7, with D tentatively TRBD1 or TRBD2 (5 bases each). This CDR3 has 14 amino acids. The V end lost 4 bases, the J end lost 5 bases, and 18 bases lay between the germline ends. Germline V gene lookup returns CDR1 SQVTM and CDR2 ANQGSEA. This CDR3 reads CSVGKGPAVDEQYF. The CDR3 DNA reads as TGCAGCGTTGGGAAGGGACCGGCAGTCGACGAGCAGTACTTC.

This clonotype was detected a few times. The genes are TRBV6-1 and TRBJ2-7; D gene uncertain. V shed 6 bases and J shed 1 base, with 19 bases lying between them. CDR1 is MNHNS and CDR2 is SASEGT in the germline V gene. The length of the CDR3 is 16 residues. CDR3 coding DNA: TGTGCCAGCAGACCGGGTTTGGGCCGCCGGTCCTACGAGCAGTACTTC. It codes for CASRPGLGRRSYEQYF.

This clonotype was counted many times. The V and J genes are TRBV7-2 and TRBJ2-5; 14 bases match TRBD2. Germline-derived CDR1 and CDR2 are SGHTA and FQGNSA. This CDR3 has 20 residues. With 0 bases clipped from V and 0 bases from J, the junction kept 9 bases outside the gene matches. This CDR3 is CASSLAPGLAGVGHQETQYF. The CDR3 DNA is TGTGCCAGCAGCTTAGCTCCGGGACTAGCGGGAGTTGGGCACCAAGAGACCCAGTACTTC.

The rearrangement joins TRBV7-3 to TRBJ2-7; TRBD1 matches at 9 bases. Germline lookup yields CDR1 SGHTA and CDR2 FQGTGA. V trimming: 6 bases; J trimming: 4 bases; junction bases outside the gene matches: 4. The CDR3 has 13 residues. CDR3 in amino acids: CASRLGTGYEQYF. The CDR3 nucleotides are TGTGCCAGCAGGTTGGGGACAGGGTACGAGCAGTACTTC.

Only a few counts were recorded for this clonotype. CDR3 amino acids: CASSTDGFYEQYF. The CDR3, as DNA: TGCGCCAGCAGCACGGACGGATTCTACGAGCAGTACTTC. V is TRBV5-1 and J is TRBJ2-7, with D unresolved. Trimming cost V 4 bases and J 3 bases, with 11 bases left between them. Germline V gene sequence: CDR1 SGHRS, CDR2 YFSETQ. The CDR3 has 13 amino acids.

This chain uses TRBV27 with TRBJ1-1; D gene ambiguous. This CDR3 region has 13 residues. Germline CDR1 MNHEY, CDR2 SMNVEV (reference sequence). Trimming removed 2 bases at V and 5 bases at J, with 9 bases between. This CDR3 reads CASSLGERTEAFF. The CDR3 DNA is TGTGCCAGCAGTTTAGGGGAAAGGACTGAAGCTTTCTTT.

J is TRBJ1-5 and V is TRBV19; D uncertain. CDR3 length: 16 amino acids. V dropped 8 bases and J dropped 0 bases, with 17 bases sitting between them. Germline CDR1 LNHDA, CDR2 SQIVND (reference sequence). The CDR3 coding sequence is TGTGCCAGTTGTAAGGGCGGACGAATTAGCAATCAGCCCCAGCATTTT. Translation: CASCKGGRISNQPQHF.

In its sample, this clonotype was seen a few times. The chain links TRBV6-1 to TRBJ2-7, with 10 positions matching TRBD1. The CDR3 consists of 15 residues. The junction had 12 bases not matched to a gene; V was cut back by 6 bases and J by 7 bases. The germline CDR1 and CDR2 sequences are MNHNS and SASEGT. The CDR3 DNA follows: TGTGCCAGCAGATCCACCGGGACAGGGGTGAAAGAGCAGTACTTC. Translated, it gives CASRSTGTGVKEQYF.

This clonotype came up many times. The J gene is TRBJ2-7, the V gene TRBV28; D may be TRBD2 (5 bases). The V gene's germline CDR1 is MDHEN and CDR2 SYDVKM. The CDR3 contains 14 residues. Trimming cost V 3 bases and J 0 bases, with 9 bases left between them. CDR3 residues: CASSLVGNSYEQYF. CDR3 nucleotides: TGTGCCAGCAGTTTGGTCGGGAACTCCTACGAGCAGTACTTC.

This clonotype was recorded many times. The V gene is TRBV12-3 or TRBV12-4, the J gene TRBJ1-5; 9 positions agree with TRBD1. This CDR3 is 13 amino acids long. The J segment lost 7 bases and the V segment lost 5 bases, leaving 3 bases of the junction unmatched. The CDR3 sequence is CASSQTGGQPQHF. The DNA of the CDR3 is TGTGCCAGCAGTCAGACAGGGGGACAGCCCCAGCATTTT.

CDR3 in DNA: TGCGCCAGCAGCCAACGACTAGCGGGAGGCTTAGTGACCCAGTACTTC. Translation: CASSQRLAGGLVTQYF. The rearrangement joins TRBV4-1 to TRBJ2-5, with 13 bases matching TRBD2. Germline-derived CDR1 and CDR2 are MGHRA and YSYEKL. CDR3 length: 16 amino acids. Trimming took 2 bases from V and 7 from J; bases not matched to a gene: 7.

The rearrangement links TRBV2 to TRBJ1-5; D possibly corresponds to TRBD1 (5 bases). The CDR3 has 13 amino acids. The germline V and J ends were trimmed by 8 bases and 6 bases, with 14 bases remaining between them. Germline lookup yields CDR1 SNHLY and CDR2 FYNNEI. The CDR3 bases are TGTGCCAGCGGGGACTTTCCCATTCAGCCCCAGCATTTT. It yields the protein CASGDFPIQPQHF.

J is TRBJ1-4 and V is TRBV20-1; D gene unclear. Germline CDR1 DFQATT, CDR2 SNEGSKA (reference sequence). This CDR3 region has 15 residues. V gave up 3 bases and J gave up 5 bases, with 16 bases separating them. The CDR3 reads CSASEHLRGNEKLFF. The CDR3 DNA follows: TGCAGTGCTAGTGAACATCTGCGGGGAAATGAAAAACTGTTTTTT.

The chain combines TRBV12-3 or TRBV12-4 with TRBJ1-1; D is unclear. The CDR3 contains 14 residues. V was shortened by 3 bases and J by 11 bases, with 19 bases between the two germline ends. DNA of the CDR3: TGTGCCAGCAGTTTTGGGGAGGGAATGGGTACGGCTTTCTTT. This gives the protein CASSFGEGMGTAFF.

The J gene is TRBJ2-5, the V gene TRBV7-2; D is undetermined. The CDR3 has 13 residues. Germline CDR1 SGHTA, CDR2 FQGNSA. Trimming removed 4 bases from V and 7 bases from J, with 13 bases in between. The CDR3 DNA reads as TGTGCCAGCAGCTCACCCGCCTGGGGGACCCAGTACTTC. Protein sequence: CASSSPAWGTQYF. The full variable domain, rest sourced from reference TRBV7-2 and TRBJ2-5, is GAGVSQSPSNKVTEKGKDVELRCDPISGHTALYWYRQSLGQGLEFLIYFQGNSAPDKSGLPSDRFSAERTGGSVSTLTIQRTQQEDSAVYLCASSSPAWGTQYFGPGTRLLVL.

The chain has TRBV20-1 and TRBJ1-5; a possible D gene is TRBD1 (5 bases). CDR3 length equals 15 residues. CDR1 and CDR2 (germline): DFQATT, SNEGSKA (reference sequence). V was cut by 1 base and J by 5 bases, with 15 bases left in between. The CDR3 coding sequence is TGCAGTGCTAGAGGCGGGGCGGGCGGGGATCAGCCCCAGCATTTT. Translated: CSARGGAGGDQPQHF.

The V gene is TRBV11-2, the J gene TRBJ1-2; TRBD1 aligns across 8 bases. Germline CDR1 SGHAT, CDR2 FQNNGV. After removal of 5 bases from V and 0 bases from J, the junction contained 11 bases not matched to a gene. CDR3 length: 17 amino acids. In DNA, the CDR3 is TGTGCCAGCAGCCAAGATCTCAGGACAGGGACTAACTATGGCTACACCTTC. This translates into CASSQDLRTGTNYGYTF.

This clonotype was counted between two and nine times. V usage is TRBV27 and J usage is TRBJ1-5; TRBD1 is a possible D gene (6 bases). This CDR3 has 15 amino acids. V shed 5 bases and J shed 2 bases, with 13 bases lying between them. Germline CDR1 is MNHEY and CDR2 is SMNVEV (reference sequence). The CDR3 protein is CASSKTGLGNQPQHF. The CDR3, as DNA: TGTGCCAGCAGTAAAACAGGGTTGGGCAATCAGCCCCAGCATTTT.

V and J are TRBV7-3 and TRBJ2-5, with 10 bases identical to TRBD2. Germline CDR1 SGHTA, CDR2 FQGTGA. The CDR3 length is 16 residues. V shed 3 bases, J shed 1 base, and the junction held 5 bases outside the gene matches. Written as DNA, the CDR3 is TGTGCCAGCAGCTTCACCGGGACTAGCGCCCAAGAGACCCAGTACTTC. As protein: CASSFTGTSAQETQYF.

This clonotype was detected ten times or more. V usage is TRBV28 and J usage is TRBJ1-6; no clear D gene. The length of the CDR3 is 12 residues. In germline, CDR1 is MDHEN, CDR2 SYDVKM. Trimming removed 8 bases at V and 10 bases at J, with 12 bases between. The CDR3 sequence: CASSLIGSPLHF. CDR3 DNA: TGTGCCAGCTCCCTGATCGGCTCACCCCTCCACTTT.